Below, 22 T cell receptor beta chains from the same sample are listed, as sequenced in a study of radiotherapy plus CTLA-4 blockade in lung cancer. Clones were read by immunoSEQ multiplex PCR, and TCRdb kept only the in-frame ones, dropping some. The sample carries 85,000 to 100,000 clones, around 90% recorded once. This sample comprised peripheral blood, obtained from a patient treated with radiotherapy plus ipilimumab. The source of these receptors is a human donor with non-small cell lung cancer that progressed on radiotherapy plus ipilimumab.

The V call is TRBV5-6, the J call TRBJ2-1; D gene ambiguous. Germline values: CDR1 SGHDT, CDR2 YYEEEE. V shed 5 bases and J shed 1 base, with 13 bases lying between them. This CDR3 is built from 15 residues. CDR3 region: CASSEEGWSYNEQFF. CDR3 in DNA: TGTGCCAGCAGTGAAGAAGGGTGGTCCTACAATGAGCAGTTCTTC. Variable domain in full (rest from reference TRBV5-6 and TRBJ2-1): DAGVTQSPTHLIKTRGQQVTLRCSPKSGHDTVSWYQQALGQGPQFIFQYYEEEERQRGNFPDRFSGHQFPNYSSELNVNALLLGDSALYLCASSEEGWSYNEQFFGPGTRLTVL.

This chain uses TRBV5-1 with TRBJ2-7; 7 bases are a match to TRBD1. CDR1 SGHRS and CDR2 YFSETQ come from the germline V gene. CDR3 length: 13 residues. Trimming at V came to 3 bases and at J to 0 bases, leaving 0 bases not matched to a gene. The DNA for the CDR3 is TGCGCCAGCAGCTCAGGGGGCTCCTACGAGCAGTACTTC. It translates to CASSSGGSYEQYF.

This clone was detected only once. The chain uses TRBV30 and TRBJ2-5, with 7 positions matching TRBD1. CDR3 length: 13 amino acids. V dropped 4 bases and J dropped 6; count of bases not matched to a gene: 8. Per the germline V gene, CDR1 is GTSNPN and CDR2 is SVGIG (reference sequence). The CDR3 coding sequence is TGTGCCTGGATGGGACAGACTCGAAAGACCCAGTACTTC. Translation gives CAWMGQTRKTQYF.

The chain employs TRBV18 and TRBJ1-1; TRBD1 might be the D (5 bases). From germline, CDR1 is KGHSH and CDR2 LQKENI. V lost 6 bases to trimming and J lost 6 bases, with 17 bases between them. The CDR3 spans 14 residues. CDR3 protein: CASSLGSAGAEAFF. The CDR3 region has the DNA TGTGCCAGCTCTCTGGGGTCCGCGGGGGCTGAAGCTTTCTTT.

V gene TRBV10-2 combines with J gene TRBJ2-7; 15 positions match TRBD2. V gave up 0 bases and J gave up 4 bases; unmatched junction bases: 7. Germline-derived CDR1 and CDR2 are WSHSY and SAAADI. The CDR3 is 18 amino acids. The CDR3 sequence: CASSESTWGTSGGYEQYF. CDR3 nucleotides: TGCGCCAGCAGTGAGTCGACATGGGGGACTAGCGGGGGGTACGAGCAGTACTTC.

The chain employs TRBV7-2 and TRBJ1-4; possible D gene TRBD1, 6 bases. V dropped 5 bases and J dropped 8 bases, with 18 bases sitting between them. CDR1 is SGHTA, CDR2 FQGNSA, per germline. The CDR3 totals 15 residues. The CDR3 is CASSAPGGGQEKLFF. In nucleotides, the CDR3 is TGTGCCAGCAGCGCCCCGGGGGGCGGGCAGGAAAAACTGTTTTTT.

The gene calls are TRBV6-5 and TRBJ1-6; 9 nucleotides line up with TRBD1. CDR1 and CDR2 from the germline V gene are MNHEY and SVGAGI. With 6 bases clipped from V and 9 bases from J, the junction kept 3 bases outside the gene matches. The CDR3 runs to 13 residues. The CDR3 protein is CASRQGATSPLHF. The CDR3 bases are TGTGCCAGCAGACAGGGGGCTACTTCACCCCTCCACTTT.

This rearrangement joins TRBV6-5 to TRBJ1-5, with no clear D. The V gene lost 0 bases and the J gene lost 2 bases, with 8 bases spanning the gap. Germline CDR1 reads MNHEY; CDR2 reads SVGAGI. The length of the CDR3 is 15 residues. CDR3 protein: CASSYSNSGNQPQHF. The CDR3, as DNA: TGTGCCAGCAGTTACTCGAATAGCGGCAATCAGCCCCAGCATTTT.

This chain uses TRBV6-6 with TRBJ2-1, with unresolved D. V lost 2 bases, J lost 0 bases, and 11 bases lay in between. From germline, CDR1 is MNHNY and CDR2 SVGAGI (reference sequence). The CDR3 has 16 residues. Written as DNA, the CDR3 is TGTGCCAGCAGTTACCGTCAGGCAAGCTCCTACAATGAGCAGTTCTTC. It is translated as CASSYRQASSYNEQFF.

In its sample, this clone was seen once. This chain joins TRBV27 and TRBJ2-7, with no clear D. The CDR3 contains 13 residues. Germline-derived CDR1 and CDR2 are MNHEY and SMNVEV (reference sequence). The V gene lost 5 bases and the J gene lost 6 bases, with 14 bases spanning the gap. Here the CDR3 reads CASSPHKSAEQYF. CDR3 bases: TGTGCCAGCAGTCCCCACAAATCTGCCGAGCAGTACTTC.

The chain recombines TRBV7-9 with TRBJ1-6; D remains ambiguous. The germline V gene has CDR1 SEHNR and CDR2 FQNEAQ (reference sequence). This CDR3 spans 14 amino acids. Trimming cost V 3 bases and J 4 bases, with 7 bases left between them. The CDR3 loop is CASSLSQYNSPLHF. Written as DNA, the CDR3 is TGTGCCAGCAGCTTGTCCCAGTATAATTCACCCCTCCACTTT.

V gene TRBV18 combines with J gene TRBJ2-2; 7 nucleotides match TRBD1. V was clipped by 4 bases and J by 3 bases; unmatched bases: 8. Germline loops: CDR1 KGHSH, CDR2 LQKENI. The CDR3 sequence is 16 residues long. The CDR3 nucleotides read TGTGCCAGCTCACTTCGGACAGGAGGAGACACCGGGGAGCTGTTTTTT. Translation gives CASSLRTGGDTGELFF. Using reference TRBV18 and TRBJ2-2 for the parts outside the CDR3, the full variable domain is NAGVMQNPRHLVRRRGQEARLRCSPMKGHSHVYWYRQLPEEGLKFMVYLQKENIIDESGMPKERFSAEFPKEGPSILRIQQVVRGDSAAYFCASSLRTGGDTGELFFGEGSRLTVL.

V is TRBV7-9 and J is TRBJ1-4; weak D call: TRBD1 (5 bases). Trimming left V 5 bases short and J 3 bases short, with 13 bases between. Germline CDR1 SEHNR, CDR2 FQNEAQ (reference sequence). The length of the CDR3 is 15 residues. CDR3 nucleotide sequence: TGTGCCAGCAGCCCTACGGGGGACGCTAATGAAAAACTGTTTTTT. Its protein product is CASSPTGDANEKLFF.

The V gene is TRBV29-1, the J gene TRBJ1-2; 9 positions agree with TRBD1. V was clipped by 6 bases and J by 6 bases; unmatched bases: 2. Germline loops: CDR1 SQVTM, CDR2 ANQGSEA. This CDR3 is built from 11 residues. The CDR3 nucleotides read TGCAGCGTAACAGGGGGCAATGGCTACACCTTC. Encoded protein: CSVTGGNGYTF. Combining the CDR3 with reference TRBV29-1 and TRBJ1-2 gives the whole variable domain SAVISQKPSRDICQRGTSLTIQCQVDSQVTMMFWYRQQPGQSLTLIATANQGSEATYESGFVIDKFPISRPNLTFSTLTVSNMSPEDSSIYLCSVTGGNGYTFGSGTRLTVV.

V usage is TRBV9 and J usage is TRBJ1-1; TRBD1 matches 10 bases. This CDR3 is 15 amino acids long. V gave up 4 bases and J gave up 0 bases; unmatched junction bases: 3. CDR1 SGDLS and CDR2 YYNGEE come from the germline V gene. As DNA, the CDR3 is TGTGCCAGCAGCCCGGGGACAGGGGTGAACACTGAAGCTTTCTTT. Translating it yields CASSPGTGVNTEAFF.

This chain joins TRBV7-7 and TRBJ1-5, with D maybe TRBD1 (5 bases). Germline loops: CDR1 SSHAT, CDR2 FNYEAQ (reference sequence). This CDR3 is 13 amino acids long. V gave up 7 bases and J gave up 6 bases, with 13 bases separating them. The chain's CDR3 is CASTAQGLQPQHF. The CDR3 DNA is TGTGCCAGCACCGCCCAGGGCCTTCAGCCCCAGCATTTT. Combining the CDR3 with reference TRBV7-7 and TRBJ1-5 gives the whole variable domain GAGVSQSPRYKVTKRGQDVTLRCDPISSHATLYWYQQALGQGPEFLTYFNYEAQPDKSGLPSDRFSAERPEGSISTLTIQRTEQRDSAMYRCASTAQGLQPQHFGDGTRLSIL.

The CDR3 reads CASTPANQPQHF. In nucleotides, the CDR3 is TGTGCCAGCACCCCCGCTAATCAGCCCCAGCATTTT. The chain has TRBV28 and TRBJ1-5; D gene unclear. This CDR3 has 12 residues. CDR1 MDHEN and CDR2 SYDVKM come from the germline V gene. The V end was cut by 7 bases, the J end by 4 bases, with 8 bases between. Supplemented by reference TRBV28 and TRBJ1-5, the full variable domain reads DVKVTQSSRYLVKRTGEKVFLECVQDMDHENMFWYRQDPGLGLRLIYFSYDVKMKEKGDIPEGYSVSREKKERFSLILESASTNQTSMYLCASTPANQPQHFGDGTRLSIL.

This chain uses TRBV10-3 with TRBJ2-3; weak D call: TRBD2 (6 bases). V gave up 0 bases and J gave up 6 bases, with 19 bases separating them. Germline loops: CDR1 ENHRY, CDR2 SYGVKD. The CDR3 extends over 17 amino acids. CDR3 sequence reads: CAISESLARDSGDTQYF. The CDR3 coding sequence is TGTGCCATCAGTGAGTCCCTAGCTAGGGACTCGGGGGATACGCAGTATTTT.

The chain recombines TRBV11-3 with TRBJ1-1; 7 bases line up with TRBD1. Germline V gene sequence: CDR1 SGHNT, CDR2 YENEEA. CDR3 length: 11 amino acids. Losses at the gene ends were 5 bases for V and 10 bases for J; bases not matched to a gene: 4. This CDR3 reads CASSVDRAAFF. For the CDR3, the DNA is TGTGCCAGCAGCGTCGACAGGGCAGCTTTCTTT.

The J gene is TRBJ2-7, the V gene TRBV7-2, with TRBD2 matching 10 bases. V lost 1 base and J lost 0; bases outside the gene matches: 9. The CDR3 consists of 18 residues. From germline, CDR1 is SGHTA and CDR2 FQGNSA. The DNA for the CDR3 is TGTGCCAGCAGCTTAGAACCGGGACTAGCGTGGAGCTCCTACGAGCAGTACTTC. This gives the protein CASSLEPGLAWSSYEQYF.

The chain couples TRBV6-5 to TRBJ2-7; D is ambiguous. The V end lost 6 bases, the J end lost 3 bases, and 6 bases lay between the germline ends. The CDR3 is made up of 11 amino acids. Germline CDR1 reads MNHEY; CDR2 reads SVGAGI. The CDR3 spells CASSLGYEQYF. Here the CDR3 DNA reads TGTGCCAGCAGCCTCGGCTACGAGCAGTACTTC.

DNA of the CDR3: TGTGCCAGCAGTGAAGCCCCTTGGGAGCAGTACTTC. Translation gives CASSEAPWEQYF. The chain combines TRBV6-1 with TRBJ2-7; D is uncertain. Germline lookup yields CDR1 MNHNS and CDR2 SASEGT. V shed 0 bases and J shed 7 bases, with 7 bases lying between them. The CDR3 loop spans 12 amino acids.